This T cell receptor beta chain was recorded in a study of radiation and T cells in renal cell carcinoma. Study-wide points: Pretreatment tumor biopsies were lacking, so baseline clonotypes are unknown. In blood, top tumor clones expanded by 2 weeks, shrinking by 4.

Time point in this sample: blood 4 weeks post-SBRT, at nephrectomy. Indicated treatment: 15 Gy SBRT to primary tumor, nephrectomy 4 weeks later. Nephrectomy followed 15 Gy stereotactic body radiation by 4 weeks. After SBRT, blood was collected at 2 and 4 weeks, plus baseline. Assay used: immunoSEQ multiplex PCR; TCRdb lists only in-frame clones, some missing. The sample yields 150,000 to 200,000 clones, roughly 90% seen once. As regards this clone: Its antigen remains unidentified.

Trimming took off 3 bases at V and 0 bases at J, with 12 bases between the two ends. There are 15 residues in the CDR3. Looked up from germline, CDR1 is SGHRS and CDR2 is YFSETQ. J is TRBJ1-1 and V is TRBV5-1; D gene ambiguous. This receptor was taken from a woman aged 45-59 years with renal cell carcinoma. Source: blood, taken from a patient whose treatment included radiotherapy and nephrectomy. The CDR3 spells CASSWDPGLNTEAFF. The CDR3 nucleotides read TGCGCCAGCAGCTGGGATCCGGGGTTGAACACTGAAGCTTTCTTT.